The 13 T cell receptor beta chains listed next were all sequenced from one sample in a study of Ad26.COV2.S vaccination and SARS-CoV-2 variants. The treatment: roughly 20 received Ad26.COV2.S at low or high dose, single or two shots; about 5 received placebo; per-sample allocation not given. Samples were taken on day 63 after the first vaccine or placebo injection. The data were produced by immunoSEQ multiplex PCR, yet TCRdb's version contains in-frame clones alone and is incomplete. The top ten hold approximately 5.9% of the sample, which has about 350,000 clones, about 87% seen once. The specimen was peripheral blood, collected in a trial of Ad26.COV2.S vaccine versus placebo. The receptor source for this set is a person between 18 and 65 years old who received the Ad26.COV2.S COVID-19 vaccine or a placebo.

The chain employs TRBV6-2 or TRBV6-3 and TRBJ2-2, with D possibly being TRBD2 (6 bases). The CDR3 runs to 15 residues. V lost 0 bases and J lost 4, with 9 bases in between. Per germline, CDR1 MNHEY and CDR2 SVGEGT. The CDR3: CASSYSGTFTGELFF. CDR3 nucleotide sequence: TGTGCCAGCAGTTACTCAGGGACTTTCACCGGGGAGCTGTTTTTT.

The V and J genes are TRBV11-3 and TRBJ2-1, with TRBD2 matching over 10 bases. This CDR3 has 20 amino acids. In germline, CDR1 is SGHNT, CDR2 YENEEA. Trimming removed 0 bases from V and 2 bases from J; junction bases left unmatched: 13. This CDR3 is CASSLESLAGAPLTYNEQFF. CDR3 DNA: TGTGCCAGCAGCTTAGAAAGTCTAGCGGGGGCCCCTCTAACCTACAATGAGCAGTTCTTC. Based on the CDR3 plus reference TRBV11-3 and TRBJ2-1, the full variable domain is EAGVVQSPRYKIIEKKQPVAFWCNPISGHNTLYWYLQNLGQGPELLIRYENEEAVDDSQLPKDRFSAERLKGVDSTLKIQPAELGDSAVYLCASSLESLAGAPLTYNEQFFGPGTRLTVL.

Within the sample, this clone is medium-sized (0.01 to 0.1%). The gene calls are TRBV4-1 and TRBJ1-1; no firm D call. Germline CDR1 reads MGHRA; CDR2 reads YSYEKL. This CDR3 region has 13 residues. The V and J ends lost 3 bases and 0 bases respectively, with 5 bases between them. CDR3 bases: TGCGCCAGCAGCCACCCCCTGAACACTGAAGCTTTCTTT. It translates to CASSHPLNTEAFF.

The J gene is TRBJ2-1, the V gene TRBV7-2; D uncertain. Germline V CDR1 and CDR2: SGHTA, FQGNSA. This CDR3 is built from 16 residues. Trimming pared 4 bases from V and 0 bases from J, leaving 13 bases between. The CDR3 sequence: CASSSTRTSSYNEQFF. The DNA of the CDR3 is TGTGCCAGCAGCTCCACACGAACGAGCTCCTACAATGAGCAGTTCTTC.

The CDR3 region is CASSLFGGSYNEQFF. The CDR3 DNA reads as TGTGCCAGCAGCTTGTTTGGGGGGTCCTACAATGAGCAGTTCTTC. This chain links TRBV5-6 with TRBJ2-1, with D possibly TRBD2 on 6 matching bases. The CDR3 runs to 15 residues. Germline CDR1 is SGHDT and CDR2 is YYEEEE. V lost 1 base to trimming and J lost 1 base, with 9 bases between them.

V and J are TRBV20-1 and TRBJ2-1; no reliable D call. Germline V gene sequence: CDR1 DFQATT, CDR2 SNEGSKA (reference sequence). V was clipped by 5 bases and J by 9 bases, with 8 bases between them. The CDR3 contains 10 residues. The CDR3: CSAVGTEQFF. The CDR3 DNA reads TGCAGTGCTGTGGGTACTGAGCAGTTCTTC.

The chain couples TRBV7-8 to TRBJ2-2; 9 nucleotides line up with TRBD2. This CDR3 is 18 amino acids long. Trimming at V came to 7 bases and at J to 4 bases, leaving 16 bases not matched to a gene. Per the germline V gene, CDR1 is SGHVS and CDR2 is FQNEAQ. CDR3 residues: CASTTGTAGGSGTGELFF. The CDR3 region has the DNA TGTGCCAGCACTACCGGGACAGCGGGAGGCTCGGGCACCGGGGAGCTGTTTTTT.

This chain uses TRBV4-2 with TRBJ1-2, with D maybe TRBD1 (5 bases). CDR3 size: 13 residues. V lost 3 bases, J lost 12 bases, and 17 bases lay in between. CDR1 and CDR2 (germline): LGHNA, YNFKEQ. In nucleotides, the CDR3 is TGTGCCAGCAGCCATGGGGACCTAAGGGCTAACACCTTC. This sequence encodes CASSHGDLRANTF.

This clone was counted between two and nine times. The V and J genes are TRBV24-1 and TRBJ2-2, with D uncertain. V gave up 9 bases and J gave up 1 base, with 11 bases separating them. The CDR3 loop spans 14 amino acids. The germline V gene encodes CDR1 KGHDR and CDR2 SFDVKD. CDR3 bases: TGTGCCACCTCCTCGAAAGTGAACACCGGGGAGCTGTTTTTT. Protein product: CATSSKVNTGELFF.

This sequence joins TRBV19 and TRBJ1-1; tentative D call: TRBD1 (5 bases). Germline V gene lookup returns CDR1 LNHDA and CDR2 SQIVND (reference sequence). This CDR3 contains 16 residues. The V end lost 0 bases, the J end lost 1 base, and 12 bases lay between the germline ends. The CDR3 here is CASSIEPGFGNTEAFF. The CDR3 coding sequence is TGTGCCAGTAGTATAGAGCCAGGGTTCGGGAACACTGAAGCTTTCTTT.

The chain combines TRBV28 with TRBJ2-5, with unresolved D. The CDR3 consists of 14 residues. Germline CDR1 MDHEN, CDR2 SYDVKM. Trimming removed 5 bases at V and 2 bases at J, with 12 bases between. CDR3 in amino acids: CASSALVDQETQYF. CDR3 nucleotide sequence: TGTGCCAGCAGTGCCCTTGTGGATCAAGAGACCCAGTACTTC.

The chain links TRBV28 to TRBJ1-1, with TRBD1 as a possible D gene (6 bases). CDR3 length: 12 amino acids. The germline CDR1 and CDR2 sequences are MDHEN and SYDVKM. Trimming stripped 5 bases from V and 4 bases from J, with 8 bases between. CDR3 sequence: CASSPQGTEAFF. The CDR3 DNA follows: TGTGCCAGCAGTCCACAGGGCACTGAAGCTTTCTTT.

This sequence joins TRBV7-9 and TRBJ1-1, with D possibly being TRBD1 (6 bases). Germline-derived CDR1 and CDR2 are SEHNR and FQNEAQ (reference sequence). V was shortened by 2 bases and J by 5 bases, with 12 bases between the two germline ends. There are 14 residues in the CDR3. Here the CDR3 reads CASSLQGRGTEAFF. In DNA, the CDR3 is TGTGCCAGCAGCTTACAGGGGCGAGGGACTGAAGCTTTCTTT.